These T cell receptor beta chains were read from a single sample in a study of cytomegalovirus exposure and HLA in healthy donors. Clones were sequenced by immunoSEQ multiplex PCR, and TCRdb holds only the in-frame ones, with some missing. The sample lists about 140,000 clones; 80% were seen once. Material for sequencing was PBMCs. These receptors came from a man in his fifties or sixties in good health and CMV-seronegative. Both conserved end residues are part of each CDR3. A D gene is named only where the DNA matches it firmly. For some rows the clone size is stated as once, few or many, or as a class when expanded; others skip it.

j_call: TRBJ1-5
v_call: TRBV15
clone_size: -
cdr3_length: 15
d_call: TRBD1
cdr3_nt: TGTGCCACCAGCAGGACAGGGGGCATCAATCAGCCCCAGCATTTT
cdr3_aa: CATSRTGGINQPQHF

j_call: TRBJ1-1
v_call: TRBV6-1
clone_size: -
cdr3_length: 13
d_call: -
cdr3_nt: TGTGCCAGCAGCGGGAGGATAAACACTGAAGCTTTCTTT
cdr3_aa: CASSGRINTEAFF

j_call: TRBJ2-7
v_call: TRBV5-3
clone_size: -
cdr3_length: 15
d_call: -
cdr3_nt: TGTGCCAGAAGACTGGGTCAGGGGAGCTCCTACGAGCAGTACTTC
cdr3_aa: CARRLGQGSSYEQYF

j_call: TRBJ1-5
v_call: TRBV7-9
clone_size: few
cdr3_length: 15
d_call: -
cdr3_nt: TGTGCCAGCAGCCCTCCGGGGGTAGTCGGTCAGCCCCAGCATTTT
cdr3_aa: CASSPPGVVGQPQHF

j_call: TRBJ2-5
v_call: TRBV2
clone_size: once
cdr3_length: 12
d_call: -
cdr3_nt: TGTGCCAGCAGTGTGGGGGGTTTGGCCCAGTACTTC
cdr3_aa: CASSVGGLAQYF

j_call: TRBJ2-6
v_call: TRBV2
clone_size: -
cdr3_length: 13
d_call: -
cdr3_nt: TGTGCCGGTCGGACATCTGGGGCCAACGTCCTGACTTTC
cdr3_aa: CAGRTSGANVLTF

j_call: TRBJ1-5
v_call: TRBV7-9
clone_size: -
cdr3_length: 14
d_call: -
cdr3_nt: TGTGCCAGCAGCCGCAGTTCGGGGGGTCAGCCCCAGCATTTT
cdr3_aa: CASSRSSGGQPQHF

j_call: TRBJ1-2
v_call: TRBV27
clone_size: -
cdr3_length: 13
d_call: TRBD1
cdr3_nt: TGTGCCAGCAGTCGACAGGGAAAGTATGGCTACACCTTC
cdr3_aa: CASSRQGKYGYTF

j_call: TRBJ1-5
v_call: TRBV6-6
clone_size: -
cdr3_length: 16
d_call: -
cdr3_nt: TGTGCCAGCAGTTCCTTACAGGGAAATAGCAATCAGCCCCAGCATTTT
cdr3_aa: CASSSLQGNSNQPQHF

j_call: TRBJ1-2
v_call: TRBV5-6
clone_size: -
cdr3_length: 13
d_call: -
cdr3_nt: TGTGCCAGCAGCTCGGACAGAACCTATGGCTACACCTTC
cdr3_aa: CASSSDRTYGYTF

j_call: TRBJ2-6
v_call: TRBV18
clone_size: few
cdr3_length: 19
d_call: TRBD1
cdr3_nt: TGTGCCAGCTCACCTCTCCCGGGACAGGGGCGCTCTGGGGCCAACGTCCTGACTTTC
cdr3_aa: CASSPLPGQGRSGANVLTF

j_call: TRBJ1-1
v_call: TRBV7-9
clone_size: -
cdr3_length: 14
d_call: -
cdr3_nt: TGTGCCAGCAGCTCCCCGACTGGGAACACTGAAGCTTTCTTT
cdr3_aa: CASSSPTGNTEAFF

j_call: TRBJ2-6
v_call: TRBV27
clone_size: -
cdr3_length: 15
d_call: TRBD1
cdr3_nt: TGTGCCAGCAGTACAGGGGTCTCTGGGGCCAACGTCCTGACTTTC
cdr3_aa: CASSTGVSGANVLTF

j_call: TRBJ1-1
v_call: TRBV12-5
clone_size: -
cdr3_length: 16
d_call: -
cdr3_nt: TGTGCTAGTGCCCCCTACAGGGCCACGTTGAACACTGAAGCTTTCTTT
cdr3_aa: CASAPYRATLNTEAFF

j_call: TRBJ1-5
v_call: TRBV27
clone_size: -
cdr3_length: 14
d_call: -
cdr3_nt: TGTGCCAGCAGCCGGGGGTATAGCAATCAGCCCCAGCATTTT
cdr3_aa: CASSRGYSNQPQHF

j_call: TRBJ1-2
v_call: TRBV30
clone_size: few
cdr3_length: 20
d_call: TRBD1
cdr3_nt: TGTGCCTGGAGTGTAATATTTGTGGGACAGGGGGGGATGGCGGTCTATGGCTACACCTTC
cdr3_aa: CAWSVIFVGQGGMAVYGYTF

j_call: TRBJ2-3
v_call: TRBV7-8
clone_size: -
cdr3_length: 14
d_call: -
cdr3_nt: TGTGCCACCGCGGGACAGTTAGGCACAGATACGCAGTATTTT
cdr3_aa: CATAGQLGTDTQYF

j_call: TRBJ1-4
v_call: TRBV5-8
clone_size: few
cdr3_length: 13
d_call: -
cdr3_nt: TGTGCCACTCGGAGGGGCACTAATGAAAAACTGTTTTTT
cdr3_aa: CATRRGTNEKLFF

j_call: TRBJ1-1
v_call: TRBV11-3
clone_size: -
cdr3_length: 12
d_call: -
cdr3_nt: TGTGCCAGCAGCTTCCGGGACACTGAAGCTTTCTTT
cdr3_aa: CASSFRDTEAFF

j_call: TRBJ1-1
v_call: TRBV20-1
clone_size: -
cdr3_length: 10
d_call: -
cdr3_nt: TGCAGTGTAGGGGTGACTGAAGCTTTCTTT
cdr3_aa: CSVGVTEAFF

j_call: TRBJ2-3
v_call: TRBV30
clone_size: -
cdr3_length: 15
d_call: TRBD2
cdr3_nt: TGTGCCTGGAGTAAAAAGGGACTAGCCACAGATACGCAGTATTTT
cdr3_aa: CAWSKKGLATDTQYF

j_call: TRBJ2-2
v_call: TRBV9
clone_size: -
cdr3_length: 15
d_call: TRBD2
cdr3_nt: TGTGCCAGCACCCCGGGGGGGCTAGGGACCGGGGAGCTGTTTTTT
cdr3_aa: CASTPGGLGTGELFF

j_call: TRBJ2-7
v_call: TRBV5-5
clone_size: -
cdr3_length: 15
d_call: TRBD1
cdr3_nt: TGTGCCAGCAGCGCCACCGGACAGGGGGACTACGAGCAGTACTTC
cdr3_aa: CASSATGQGDYEQYF

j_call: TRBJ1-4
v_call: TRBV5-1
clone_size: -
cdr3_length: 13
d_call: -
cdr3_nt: TGCGCCAGCAGCCCAATTATTGACTCTCTCGATGATTTT
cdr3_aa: CASSPIIDSLDDF

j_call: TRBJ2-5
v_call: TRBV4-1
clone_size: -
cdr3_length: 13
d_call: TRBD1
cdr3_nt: TGCGCCAGCAGGTCTCAGGACAGGGGGGCCCAGTACTTC
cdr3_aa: CASRSQDRGAQYF

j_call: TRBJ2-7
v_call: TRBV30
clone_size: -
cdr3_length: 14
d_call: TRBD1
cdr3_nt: TGTGCCTGGAGAGTTACCGGGACAGGGGGCGAGCAGTACTTC
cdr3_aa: CAWRVTGTGGEQYF

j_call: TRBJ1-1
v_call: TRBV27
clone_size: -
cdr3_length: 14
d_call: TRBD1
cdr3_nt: TGTGCCAGCAGTTTCCAGACAGGGGGCGCCGGGGCTTTCTTT
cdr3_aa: CASSFQTGGAGAFF

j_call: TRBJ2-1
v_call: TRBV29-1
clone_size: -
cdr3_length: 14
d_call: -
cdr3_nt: TGCAGCGTTGATAAGAGGAAGGGGAAGGATGAGCAGTTCTTC
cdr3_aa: CSVDKRKGKDEQFF

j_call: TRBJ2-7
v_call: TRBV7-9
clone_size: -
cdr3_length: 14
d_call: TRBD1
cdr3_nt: TGTGCCAGCAGCTTAGCACAGGGGGCCGAGGAGCAGTACTTC
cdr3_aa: CASSLAQGAEEQYF

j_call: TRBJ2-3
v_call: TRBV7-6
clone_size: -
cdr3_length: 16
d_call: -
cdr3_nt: TGTGCCAGCAGCTTAGCCGGAGGTTTCTTCACAGATACGCAGTATTTT
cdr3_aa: CASSLAGGFFTDTQYF

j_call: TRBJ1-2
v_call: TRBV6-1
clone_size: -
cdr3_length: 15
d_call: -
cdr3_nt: TGTGCCAGCAGTGGACAGACGGGAGAGAACTATGGCTACACCTTC
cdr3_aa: CASSGQTGENYGYTF

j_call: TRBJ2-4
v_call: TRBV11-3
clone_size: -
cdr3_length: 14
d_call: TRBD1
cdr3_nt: TGTGCCAGCAGCGCGAGCCGGACAGGGAGCATTCAGTACTTC
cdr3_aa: CASSASRTGSIQYF

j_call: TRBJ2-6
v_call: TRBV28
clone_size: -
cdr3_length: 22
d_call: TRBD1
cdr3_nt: TGTGCCAGCAGTTCGCGAAAAGGCGCGCGTGGGACAGGCCCTTCTGGGGCCAACGTCCTGACTTTC
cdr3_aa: CASSSRKGARGTGPSGANVLTF